A single sample gave rise to the 24 T cell receptor beta chains below, sequenced in a study of blood T cell repertoires in COVID-19. Here immunoSEQ multiplex PCR was the method, and the copy in TCRdb shows in-frame clones only, minus some. The sample includes approximately 410,000 clones, roughly 88% of them seen just once. The sequenced material came from peripheral blood. All receptors come from a woman in her 30s with active or convalescent COVID-19.

The chain employs TRBV7-2 and TRBJ1-2, with 8 bases that match TRBD1. The CDR3 consists of 13 residues. Germline V gene lookup returns CDR1 SGHTA and CDR2 FQGNSA. Trimming removed 2 bases from V and 8 bases from J; junction bases left unmatched: 4. CDR3 bases: TGTGCCAGCAGCTTAAACAGGGGGGACGGCTACACCTTC. Translation: CASSLNRGDGYTF.

The chain combines TRBV11-3 with TRBJ1-1, with D hard to call. The CDR3 runs to 13 residues. Germline V lookup: CDR1 SGHNT, CDR2 YENEEA. Trimming took off 3 bases at V and 0 bases at J, with 5 bases between the two ends. CDR3 sequence reads: CASSFTVNTEAFF. CDR3 nucleotide sequence: TGTGCCAGCAGCTTCACGGTGAACACTGAAGCTTTCTTT.

V is TRBV11-2 and J is TRBJ1-5; 10 nucleotides agree with TRBD1. Trimming at V came to 5 bases and at J to 0 bases, leaving 10 bases not matched to a gene. CDR3 length equals 18 residues. Germline V CDR1 and CDR2: SGHAT, FQNNGV. The DNA of the CDR3 is TGTGCCAGCAGCAACCCATGGACAGGGGGAACTAGCAATCAGCCCCAGCATTTT. Translation: CASSNPWTGGTSNQPQHF.

V is TRBV2 and J is TRBJ2-5, with TRBD2 as a possible D gene (5 bases). In germline, CDR1 is SNHLY, CDR2 FYNNEI. Trimming took off 4 bases at V and 4 bases at J, with 13 bases between the two ends. This CDR3 spans 14 amino acids. Here the CDR3 DNA reads TGTGCCAGCAGTGCTCCACTAGAGGGAGAGACCCAGTACTTC. It is translated as CASSAPLEGETQYF.

The chain has TRBV27 and TRBJ1-1, with 7 bases aligning to TRBD1. The germline CDR1 and CDR2 sequences are MNHEY and SMNVEV (reference sequence). This CDR3 is 14 amino acids long. V shed 3 bases and J 4 bases; nucleotides not matched to a gene: 5. The CDR3 DNA is TGTGCCAGCAGTTTGCGACAGGGACTCACTGAAGCTTTCTTT. Translated, it gives CASSLRQGLTEAFF.

The chain has TRBV19 and TRBJ2-3; a weak D match, TRBD2 (6 bases). CDR3 length: 16 residues. The V end was cut by 1 base, the J end by 3 bases, with 14 bases between. Germline V lookup: CDR1 LNHDA, CDR2 SQIVND (reference sequence). Here the CDR3 reads CASSIGGVGGTDTQYF. The CDR3 bases are TGTGCCAGTAGTATAGGTGGGGTGGGAGGAACAGATACGCAGTATTTT.

This clone was counted once. This chain connects TRBV27 to TRBJ1-4, with a possible D match to TRBD1 (5 bases). CDR1 and CDR2 (germline): MNHEY, SMNVEV (reference sequence). Trimming removed 5 bases from V and 5 bases from J, with 12 bases in between. CDR3 length: 14 amino acids. Here the CDR3 reads CASSHRGVNEKLFF. The CDR3 DNA is TGTGCCAGCAGTCACCGGGGGGTGAATGAAAAACTGTTTTTT.

Comments on this clone: At one of its ends the junction is not consistent with the germline gene, which may arise from a read error. The chain recombines TRBV6-1 with TRBJ1-1; possibly TRBD1 for D (6 bases). CDR1 is MNHNS and CDR2 is SASEGT in the germline V gene. The CDR3 runs 15 residues. CDR3 coding DNA: TGTGTCAGCAGTGAAGTAGGGACATCGTCCCGTGAAGCTTTCTTT. This translates into CVSSEVGTSSREAFF.

The chain carries TRBV6-1 and TRBJ2-1; 7 bases align to TRBD2. This CDR3 comprises 16 residues. The V and J ends lost 2 bases and 4 bases, in that order; junction bases with no gene match: 8. The V gene's germline CDR1 is MNHNS and CDR2 SASEGT. The CDR3 DNA follows: TGTGCCAGCAGTGAAAATTGGAGCGGGGAATACAATGAGCAGTTCTTC. Protein: CASSENWSGEYNEQFF.

The chain recombines TRBV7-9 with TRBJ1-2; 7 bases are shared with TRBD1. V gave up 6 bases and J gave up 2 bases; unmatched junction bases: 9. The germline V gene has CDR1 SEHNR and CDR2 FQNEAQ (reference sequence). The CDR3 consists of 15 residues. CDR3 DNA sequence: TGTGCCAGCAGTAAAGGGGGACAGCTAAACTATGGCTACACCTTC. Translating gives CASSKGGQLNYGYTF. Combining the CDR3 with reference TRBV7-9 and TRBJ1-2 gives the whole variable domain DTGVSQNPRHKITKRGQNVTFRCDPISEHNRLYWYRQTLGQGPEFLTYFQNEAQLEKSRLLSDRFSAERPKGSFSTLEIQRTEQGDSAMYLCASSKGGQLNYGYTFGSGTRLTVV.

V usage is TRBV11-2 and J usage is TRBJ2-1; 16 bases align to TRBD2. The CDR3 contains 17 residues. V shed 3 bases and J 8 bases; nucleotides not matched to a gene: 7. Germline-derived CDR1 and CDR2 are SGHAT and FQNNGV. The CDR3 DNA follows: TGTGCCAGCAGCTTGGGACTAGCGGGAGGGCTTTTGGATGAGCAGTTCTTC. Translation gives CASSLGLAGGLLDEQFF.

V is TRBV25-1 and J is TRBJ2-1, with D tentatively TRBD1 (5 bases). The CDR3 extends over 17 amino acids. Germline V CDR1 and CDR2: MGHDK, SYGVNS. V was cut by 1 base and J by 0 bases, with 13 bases left in between. CDR3 in DNA: TGTGCCAGCAGTGAATCTTCGTGGACAAGCTCCTACAATGAGCAGTTCTTC. This gives the protein CASSESSWTSSYNEQFF. The variable domain in full, completed from reference TRBV25-1 and TRBJ2-1, reads EADIYQTPRYLVIGTGKKITLECSQTMGHDKMYWYQQDPGMELHLIHYSYGVNSTEKGDLSSESTVSRIRTEHFPLTLESARPSHTSQYLCASSESSWTSSYNEQFFGPGTRLTVL.

The table lists this clone with a few counts. The chain uses TRBV7-8 and TRBJ1-1, with 7 bases that match TRBD1. The CDR3 spans 17 residues. Germline CDR1 and CDR2: SGHVS and FQNEAQ. Germline trimming cut 1 base from V and 4 bases from J; bases unmatched to any gene: 12. Here the CDR3 DNA reads TGTGCCAGCAGCTTAGATTGGGCAGGGGGGTTCGGCACTGAAGCTTTCTTT. Its protein is CASSLDWAGGFGTEAFF.

V usage is TRBV30 and J usage is TRBJ1-2; 9 nucleotides agree with TRBD1. The CDR3 is made up of 14 amino acids. J lost 2 bases, V lost 5 bases, and 6 bases had no gene match. Germline loops: CDR1 GTSNPN, CDR2 SVGIG (reference sequence). For the CDR3, the DNA is TGTGCCTGGGGACAGGGGTTGTTCAACTATGGCTACACCTTC. It codes for CAWGQGLFNYGYTF.

This clone has more than one count but fewer than ten. V gene TRBV5-1 combines with J gene TRBJ1-6; tentatively, D is TRBD1 (6 bases). V was cut by 3 bases and J by 5 bases, with 9 bases left in between. Germline CDR1 is SGHRS and CDR2 is YFSETQ. The CDR3 totals 14 residues. The CDR3 DNA is TGCGCCAGCAGCTCCGGGACAAATAATTCACCCCTCCACTTT. This sequence encodes CASSSGTNNSPLHF. The entire variable domain, with the rest obtained from reference TRBV5-1 and TRBJ1-6, is as follows: KAGVTQTPRYLIKTRGQQVTLSCSPISGHRSVSWYQQTPGQGLQFLFEYFSETQRNKGNFPGRFSGRQFSNSRSEMNVSTLELGDSALYLCASSSGTNNSPLHFGNGTRLTVT.

The CDR3 spells CASSLPGGPTAGRKLFF. CDR3 sequence (DNA): TGTGCCAGCAGCCTCCCGGGCGGACCCACGGCGGGTAGAAAACTGTTTTTT. The chain employs TRBV5-8 and TRBJ1-4; D is ambiguous. CDR3 length: 17 amino acids. Trimming shortened V by 4 bases and J by 10 bases, and 26 bases separated the two germline ends. Germline CDR1 reads SGHTS; CDR2 reads YDEGEE. Full variable domain (rest looked up from reference TRBV5-8 and TRBJ1-4): EAGVTQSPTHLIKTRGQQATLRCSPISGHTSVYWYQQALGLGLQFLLWYDEGEERNRGNFPPRFSGRQFPNYSSELNVNALELEDSALYLCASSLPGGPTAGRKLFFGSGTQLSVL.

V and J are TRBV27 and TRBJ2-7; D might be TRBD2 (7 bases). Trimming removed 5 bases at V and 9 bases at J, with 29 bases between. The CDR3 runs 17 residues. Germline assignment: CDR1 MNHEY and CDR2 SMNVEV (reference sequence). CDR3 in DNA: TGTGCCAGCAGTCCGGCCGTGTGGGGGGGGGCTCTTCCACGGCAGTACTTC. Amino acid sequence: CASSPAVWGGALPRQYF.

The chain joins TRBV5-6 to TRBJ1-3; 11 bases agree with TRBD1. With V trimmed by 4 bases and J by 0 bases, 3 bases remained unmatched. Germline loops: CDR1 SGHDT, CDR2 YYEEEE. The CDR3 is 16 amino acids. The DNA of the CDR3 is TGTGCCAGCAGCCGGGACAGGGGGTACTCTGGAAACACCATATATTTT. Its translation: CASSRDRGYSGNTIYF.

V and J are TRBV6-5 and TRBJ1-2, with TRBD1 matching 7 bases. The CDR3 runs to 14 residues. Germline assignment: CDR1 MNHEY and CDR2 SVGAGI. The trim removed 6 bases at V and 0 bases at J, leaving 4 bases unmatched. This CDR3 is CASRSGQTNYGYTF. The CDR3 region has the DNA TGTGCCAGCAGATCGGGACAGACTAACTATGGCTACACCTTC.

The table lists this clone with a few counts. The gene calls are TRBV5-8 and TRBJ2-3; D not certain. CDR1 SGHTS and CDR2 YDEGEE come from the germline V gene. The CDR3 consists of 12 residues. V lost 6 bases, J lost 3 bases, and 8 bases lay in between. CDR3 amino acids: CASTQLTDTQYF. CDR3 DNA sequence: TGTGCCAGCACCCAACTGACAGATACGCAGTATTTT.

This clone was observed a single time. V gene TRBV6-5 combines with J gene TRBJ1-1; D perhaps matches TRBD1 (5 bases). Germline V gene sequence: CDR1 MNHEY, CDR2 SVGAGI. Trimming took off 6 bases at V and 2 bases at J, with 10 bases between the two ends. The CDR3 is 13 amino acids. The CDR3 DNA reads as TGTGCCAGCAGGACGGGGGTTAACACTGAAGCTTTCTTT. Its translation: CASRTGVNTEAFF.

This sequence joins TRBV5-4 and TRBJ1-1; tentatively, D is TRBD1 (6 bases). CDR1 and CDR2 from the germline V gene are SGHNT and YYREEE (reference sequence). There are 12 residues in the CDR3. Trimming took off 5 bases at V and 6 bases at J, with 11 bases between the two ends. As DNA, the CDR3 is TGTGCCAGCAGGGGTGGGGGCCCTGAAGCTTTCTTT. Protein product: CASRGGGPEAFF.

The chain uses TRBV18 and TRBJ2-7; tentative D call: TRBD1 (6 bases). V shed 0 bases and J shed 1 base, with 13 bases lying between them. Germline CDR1 KGHSH, CDR2 LQKENI. The CDR3 covers 16 residues. The CDR3 region has the DNA TGTGCCAGCTCACCACCGCTGGGGCAGGGGTCCTACGAGCAGTACTTC. Encoded protein: CASSPPLGQGSYEQYF.

The gene calls are TRBV25-1 and TRBJ1-2; 9 bases match TRBD1. This CDR3 has 16 residues. V was pared by 8 bases and J by 7 bases, with 17 bases of the junction left unmatched. Germline values: CDR1 MGHDK, CDR2 SYGVNS. The CDR3 spells CASPPQTGGDMSGYTF. DNA for the CDR3: TGTGCCAGCCCACCCCAGACAGGGGGGGATATGAGTGGCTACACCTTC.